Below, one T cell receptor beta chain is given with its context. Its antigen is unknown. Library preparation (for TCRbeta) was performed with unique molecular identifiers. TCRdb reanalysed the PCR reads using MiXCR and keeps one entry per CDR3 protein. The table includes a few hundred thousand distinct CDR3 sequences, 25% to 30% detected once. This sample stems from a study of T-cell reconstitution after alpha-beta-depleted transplantation in children. Findings of the study overall: The main origin of T-cell counts and diversity one year after transplant was newly produced T cells. Where some patients showed high TCRbeta diversity at day 60, it came from recipient T cells and thymic progenitors that had survived. In patients about two months after transplant, alpha-beta T cells reportedly arose from several hundred expanded graft clones.

Sequences were derived from PBMCs, sampled before TCRalphabeta/CD19-depleted stem cell transplant. The sequence came from a boy in the first two years of life with Wiskott-Aldrich syndrome, due to receive a stem cell transplant.

This chain's CDR3 is CSLLRRDRTYEQYF. The CDR3, as DNA: TGCAGCCTACTACGCCGCGACAGAACCTACGAGCAGTACTTC. The gene calls are TRBV20-1 and TRBJ2-7; D perhaps matches TRBD1 (5 bases). The CDR3 is 14 amino acids. Germline CDR1 DFQATT, CDR2 SNEGSKA (reference sequence).